This record looks at one T cell receptor beta chain sequence and its context. Which antigen it targets is not known. It has no much larger one-base neighbor in the sample; base qualities were not kept. V lost 3 bases and J lost 0 bases; the stretch between them is 17 bases long. Spanning cysteine to phenylalanine, the CDR3 consists of 17 amino acids. Solely the CDR3 DNA is kept, with 51 bases framed from the first base. According to the germline V gene, CDR1 reads SGDLS and CDR2 reads YYNGEE. The sample comes from a study of cytomegalovirus exposure and HLA in healthy donors (dated by TCRdb to 2015 to 2018). About the investigation overall: According to an earlier analysis of around 600 of the donors, about 179 million T cells yielded over 90 million unique TCR beta sequences and around 300 Gb of sequence data. An early release that covered 640 HLA-typed donors contained approximately 300 gigabases of sequencing data and tens of millions of unique TCR sequences. Among the roughly 370 genotyped donors, around 81% belonged to the genetic ancestry cluster associated with self-reported Caucasian donors. The study was designed to test whether signatures of past pathogen exposure could be identified by cataloging public T cell receptors. The study profiled the T cell repertoires of hundreds of subjects by immunosequencing and related them to cytomegalovirus serostatus. Besides the first cohort of 550 to 750 subjects, a separate validation cohort made up of 95 to 150 different subjects was used. The study combined high-throughput TCR immunosequencing, statistical association of individual TCRs with disease status, and machine learning to predict cytomegalovirus infection status. A later analysis re-examined previously published TCR beta repertoires from more than 600 donors and added high-resolution HLA genotyping to investigate patterns of TCR occurrence. Rather than drawing on any new phenotypic data, the later analysis identified candidate immune exposures from TCR beta sequences and the way those sequences occurred across donors. An earlier analysis of 587 of the donors used high-throughput TCR beta sequencing to judge whether each TCR beta V gene segment behaved as functional or pseudogenic. Alongside the repertoire data, information on donor age, sex, ethnicity and CMV serostatus was compiled. A later genetic analysis used genome-wide SNP genotypes for about 60% of the roughly 700 donors, treating that subset as a discovery cohort. Every repertoire in the discovery cohort had been generated on one and the same sequencing platform. HLA typing included class I and class II loci at four-digit resolution. The number of typed donors differed by locus: about 620-640 for A, B, C, DRB1 and DQB1; 500 to 550 for DQA1; some 610 for DPA1; and around 490 for DPB1. A handful of DR-DQ haplotypes were treated as single units for association and clustering because of strong linkage in the cohort. On average, 235,054 unique TCR beta nucleotide sequences were sequenced per donor among some 430 genotyped donors of the cohort, with roughly 18% of those sequences being non-productive. The full study reports these points: Compared with the 666-donor mean, donors in an Asian-associated ancestry cluster had fewer N-insertions in productive TCRs, according to a later genetic analysis. In a later analysis, over 15,000 TCR beta sequences were associated with specific HLA alleles at a false discovery rate of 0.05. Because HLA typing was missing for some donors at each locus, association tests included only the typed subset. A later analysis found that most CMV-associated TCR beta chains appeared HLA-restricted, with HLA associations seemingly driven largely by CMV exposure. Linkage disequilibrium might explain the correlated functional status among segregating V segments, but an unknown experimental factor could not be ruled out. Most TCR sequences were seen in very few donors, while some public TCRs were found in many individuals. The presence/absence analyses assumed that sequencing depth was roughly uniform across donors, and that assumption may not be true. When HLA alleles, especially DR and DQ, strongly co-occurred, TCR associations were difficult to assign to individual alleles. A later genetic analysis associated a missense DCLRE1C variant with V-gene and J-gene trimming of TCR beta chains, and an independent cohort replicated the association. The sequencing pipeline was judged likely to have produced a cluster of highly shared sequence variants as a technical artifact. A few of the identified cytomegalovirus-associated TCR beta chains were confirmed in vitro to be specific for cytomegalovirus antigens. Roughly 15 rarely observed V segments, including chromosome 9 orphons, were excluded from the earlier analysis of several hundred of the donors because counts were too low. A further reported finding was that TCR beta sequences accurately predicted the HLA-A and HLA-B alleles for most subjects in the first cohort. According to the authors, the approach could potentially be generalized to other disease states and immunological phenotypes. In the study, approximately 160 TCR beta chains were listed as associated with cytomegalovirus. The cohort was sequenced for TCR beta chains only, and without alpha or paired-chain data the features that could be detected were limited. Immune exposure information for the cohort was limited to CMV serostatus. The classifier was reported to diagnose cytomegalovirus status with high specificity and sensitivity in both the original cohort and the validation cohort. In an earlier analysis of around 500 of the donors, most TCR beta V segments appeared in productive rearrangements about 87% or about 30% of the time, broadly matching IMGT annotations. According to a later analysis, parvovirus B19, influenza, CMV and Epstein-Barr virus appeared linked to several top co-occurrence clusters. Because the 87-base-pair reads could not distinguish some IMGT-functional V segments, including TRBV6-2 and TRBV6-3, those segments were excluded. A later analysis found that TCR association rates varied across HLA loci, with DRB1 alleles showing the most associated TCRs and HLA-C alleles the fewest. Compared with equally common non-associated chains, HLA-associated TCR beta chains in a later analysis were more clonally expanded and had lower generation probabilities.

The cohort consisted of 600 to 700 healthy bone marrow donors. All cohort members were sampled while nominally healthy, although unrecorded immune exposures were likely present. The donor was CMV seronegative and belonged to the group of over 350 seronegative cohort members. Each donor provided a peripheral blood sample, and peripheral blood mononuclear cells were used for TCR beta sequencing. Genomic DNA extraction from the blood cell samples was performed with the Qiagen DNeasy Blood Extraction Kit. The library relied on the immunoSEQ multiplex PCR assay. A mixture of 60 forward primers for TCR Vbeta segments and 13 reverse primers for TCR Jbeta segments was used in the multiplex PCR. The CDR3 region of rearranged TCR beta genes was amplified from genomic DNA by a multiplex PCR assay. The Illumina HiSeq System was used to sequence the amplified TCR beta libraries as 87-base-pair reads. On the authors' methods: A later analysis counted approximately 84 million unique TCR beta chains across the approximately 700 repertoires, and roughly 10 million of these chains were shared by at least two donors. To remove PCR and sequencing errors, raw reads were error-corrected and collapsed into unique sequences using a nearest-neighbor algorithm that merged closely related sequences. CDR3 sequences were aligned to IMGT reference sequences to assign V, D and J gene segments. For a sequence to be retained, at least a six-nucleotide match to both a V gene segment and a J gene segment was required. Rearrangements were called productive when the CDR3 lacked stop codons and stayed in frame with V and J; all others were non-productive. CDR3 was defined according to IMGT convention as the region running from the second conserved V-encoded cysteine to the conserved J-encoded phenylalanine. The earlier analysis of about 530 of the donors excluded any sequence lacking an unambiguous match to a single V gene segment. In an earlier analysis of several hundred of the donors, V segments were called functional above 56.7% productive rearrangements and were called segregating when the between-donor standard deviation exceeded 5%. A statistical classification framework was developed to diagnose cytomegalovirus status using the catalog of TCR beta chain sequences. V and J gene assignment, in a later analysis, came from comparing TCR nucleotide sequences with IMGT/GENE-DB human TR gene sequences. In a later analysis, CDR3 sequences and most-parsimonious VDJ recombination scenarios were assigned using the TCRdist pipeline. In a later analysis, every TCR beta chain was defined by the combination of its CDR3 amino acid sequence and its V-gene family, and reads without a unique V-gene family were dropped. To address suspected cross-contamination and a sequencing artifact, a later analysis removed some 620 highly shared, low-generation-probability nucleotide sequences. In a later analysis, a clonal expansion index for each public chain was calculated from normalized within-repertoire ranks of inferred template counts. In a later analysis, generation probabilities were computed with a VDJ recombination model fitted to out-of-frame rearrangements, and the resulting probabilities were checked against IGoR. In a later analysis, hypergeometric tests were used to score TCR-TCR, TCR-HLA and TCR-CMV co-occurrence, with a repertoire-size bias correction applied to TCR pairs. To estimate false discovery rates, a later analysis permuted the HLA or CMV assignments 20 times. In a later analysis, co-occurring TCRs were grouped using DBSCAN, and TCRdist sequence similarity was added for clustering within HLA-allele-positive subsets. Repertoires with fewer than 30,000 or more than 120,000 public chains, plus five repertoires with anomalous nucleotide sharing, were excluded from co-occurrence clustering. Not all clones reach the TCRdb copy of this immuneACCESS table, which keeps in-frame sequences only. Checked studies attribute under half of the gap to unresolved V genes and leave the rest unexplained. V and J calls and clone size are as listed in that table; D and trimming were resolved from the DNA. The sample has 140,000 to 150,000 clones on record, over 70% of them singletons. The ten biggest clones cover roughly 4.8% of the sample.

This chain joins TRBV9 to TRBJ2-3; 6 matching bases give a weak D call of TRBD2. The sample was PBMCs. The sequence came from a man aged 35 to 55 in good health and CMV-seronegative. Here is the DNA: TGTGCCAGCAGCGCCCCAGTGCGGGGTTCTAGCACAGATACGCAGTATTTT. This yields the protein CASSAPVRGSSTDTQYF.